This entry lists 11 T cell receptor beta chains sequenced from one sample in a study of blood T cell repertoires in COVID-19. Produced via immunoSEQ multiplex PCR; TCRdb's table is partial and in-frame only. The sample gives roughly 100,000 clones, around 84% of which show up once; around 2.2% is in the top ten. Input material: peripheral blood. All receptors come from a human donor in a cohort sampled during active COVID-19.

This chain connects TRBV14 to TRBJ2-1; D is perhaps TRBD2 (5 bases). CDR3 length equals 17 residues. V was cut by 0 bases and J by 0 bases, with 12 bases left in between. Germline V gene data show CDR1 as SGHDN and CDR2 as FVKESK. CDR3 in DNA: TGTGCCAGCAGCCAAGATTGGGGAGTGCCCTCCTACAATGAGCAGTTCTTC. Translated: CASSQDWGVPSYNEQFF. The whole variable domain, remainder taken from reference TRBV14 and TRBJ2-1, is EAGVTQFPSHSVIEKGQTVTLRCDPISGHDNLYWYRRVMGKEIKFLLHFVKESKQDESGMPNNRFLAERTGGTYSTLKVQPAELEDSGVYFCASSQDWGVPSYNEQFFGPGTRLTVL.

The chain has TRBV28 and TRBJ2-7; 13 nucleotides agree with TRBD2. CDR1 MDHEN and CDR2 SYDVKM come from the germline V gene. CDR3 size: 15 residues. J lost 6 bases, V lost 6 bases, and 8 bases had no gene match. The CDR3: CASRELAGGSGEQYF. The CDR3 DNA follows: TGTGCCAGCAGGGAACTAGCGGGGGGGAGCGGCGAGCAGTACTTC.

The chain has TRBV6-2 or TRBV6-3 and TRBJ2-7, with TRBD1 identical over 10 bases. V was pared by 0 bases and J by 2 bases, with 4 bases of the junction left unmatched. CDR1 and CDR2 (germline): MNHEY, SVGEGT. There are 16 residues in the CDR3. CDR3 amino acids: CASSYSRDRGAYEQYF. The CDR3 DNA is TGTGCCAGCAGTTACTCGCGGGACAGGGGTGCCTACGAGCAGTACTTC.

The rearrangement uses TRBV20-1 and TRBJ2-1; D is possibly TRBD2 (6 bases). The CDR3 length is 11 residues. Germline V gene data show CDR1 as DFQATT and CDR2 as SNEGSKA (reference sequence). Trimming cost V 1 base and J 15 bases, with 13 bases left between them. The CDR3 region has the DNA TGCAGTGCTAGAGCCCGGGACTCGGGGTTCTTC. Its translation is CSARARDSGFF.

The CDR3 reads CASNTGVYTEAFF. CDR3 DNA: TGTGCCAGCAATACAGGGGTATACACTGAAGCTTTCTTT. The chain has TRBV19 and TRBJ1-1; 7 bases are a match to TRBD1. The ends lost 9 bases at V and 3 bases at J; junction bases unmatched: 7. Germline V CDR1 and CDR2: LNHDA, SQIVND (reference sequence). The CDR3 sequence is 13 residues long.

The chain employs TRBV19 and TRBJ1-4; 11 positions agree with TRBD1. CDR1 and CDR2 from the germline V gene are LNHDA and SQIVND (reference sequence). The J segment lost 8 bases and the V segment lost 5 bases, leaving 4 bases of the junction unmatched. This CDR3 is built from 14 residues. CDR3: CASSPGTGGEKLFF. In DNA form, the CDR3 reads TGTGCCAGTAGTCCTGGGACAGGGGGAGAAAAACTGTTTTTT.

The chain recombines TRBV7-9 with TRBJ2-3, with TRBD1 matching over 10 bases. Looked up from germline, CDR1 is SEHNR and CDR2 is FQNEAQ (reference sequence). V was pared by 4 bases and J by 3 bases, with 10 bases of the junction left unmatched. The CDR3 has 17 residues. The CDR3: CASSSVWRTGGTDTQYF. The CDR3, as DNA: TGTGCCAGCAGCTCAGTTTGGCGGACAGGGGGTACAGATACGCAGTATTTT.

The gene calls are TRBV11-1 and TRBJ1-1; 8 nucleotides match TRBD1. The CDR3 extends over 13 amino acids. J gave up 3 bases and V 5 bases, and 2 bases lay outside the gene matches. Germline V gene data show CDR1 as SGHAT and CDR2 as FQDESV (reference sequence). CDR3: CASSQTGDTEAFF. DNA for the CDR3: TGTGCCAGCAGCCAGACAGGGGACACTGAAGCTTTCTTT.

V usage is TRBV19 and J usage is TRBJ2-1; TRBD1 matches at 7 bases. The junction had 8 bases not matched to a gene; V was cut back by 5 bases and J by 7 bases. The CDR3 covers 14 residues. Germline V CDR1 and CDR2: LNHDA, SQIVND (reference sequence). The CDR3 is CASSAPGQWNEQFF. CDR3 bases: TGTGCCAGTAGTGCTCCGGGACAGTGGAATGAGCAGTTCTTC.

The rearrangement links TRBV6-5 to TRBJ2-3, with TRBD1 identical over 9 bases. The CDR3 covers 15 residues. Trimming took 6 bases from V and 7 from J; bases not matched to a gene: 11. Germline loops: CDR1 MNHEY, CDR2 SVGAGI. The CDR3 region has the DNA TGTGCCAGCAGCGCCCCGGGACAGGGCTCAAATACGCAGTATTTT. It encodes CASSAPGQGSNTQYF.

J is TRBJ2-5 and V is TRBV5-1, with 10 nucleotides matching TRBD1. V trimming: 4 bases; J trimming: 4 bases; junction bases outside the gene matches: 1. CDR3 length equals 13 residues. Germline CDR1 is SGHRS and CDR2 is YFSETQ. CDR3 sequence reads: CASSGQGGETQYF. CDR3 nucleotides: TGCGCCAGCAGCGGACAGGGGGGAGAGACCCAGTACTTC.